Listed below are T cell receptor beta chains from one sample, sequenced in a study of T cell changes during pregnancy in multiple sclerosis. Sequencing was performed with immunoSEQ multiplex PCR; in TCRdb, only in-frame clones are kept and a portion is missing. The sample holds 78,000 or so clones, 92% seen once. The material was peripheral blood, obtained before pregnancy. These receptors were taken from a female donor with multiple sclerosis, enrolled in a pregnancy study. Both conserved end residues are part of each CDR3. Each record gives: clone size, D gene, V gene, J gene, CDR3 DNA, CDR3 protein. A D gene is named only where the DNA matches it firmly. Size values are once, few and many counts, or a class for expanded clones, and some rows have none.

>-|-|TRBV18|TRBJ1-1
TGTGCCAGCTCACCACCGAACAGGGACGATGAAGCTTTCTTT
CASSPPNRDDEAFF
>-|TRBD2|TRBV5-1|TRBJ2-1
TGCGCCAGCAGCTTGGAGAGCGCGCTAGCGGGAAGGCAGTTCTTC
CASSLESALAGRQFF
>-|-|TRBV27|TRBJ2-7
TGTGCCAGCAGTAGGACTCAAAACGAGCAGTACTTC
CASSRTQNEQYF
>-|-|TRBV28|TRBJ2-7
TGTGCCAGAGGAGGACCCTACGAGCAGTACTTC
CARGGPYEQYF
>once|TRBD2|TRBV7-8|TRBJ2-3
TGTGCCAGCAGCTTAGTACTAGCGGGGCCTAGCACAGATACGCAGTATTTT
CASSLVLAGPSTDTQYF
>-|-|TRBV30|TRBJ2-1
TGTGCCTGGAGTGTACAGTGGGGACACGACAATGAGCAGTTCTTC
CAWSVQWGHDNEQFF
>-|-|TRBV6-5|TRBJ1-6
TGTGCCAGCAGTTACGATAGAGCCGGGGATTCACCCCTCCACTTT
CASSYDRAGDSPLHF
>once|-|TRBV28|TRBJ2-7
TGTGCCAGCAGTTCCCCGAGGAGGGGTATGTACTTC
CASSSPRRGMYF
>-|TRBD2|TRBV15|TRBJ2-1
TGTGCCACCAGCAGAGATCGGCCAGCGGGAGGGTACAATGAGCAGTTCTTC
CATSRDRPAGGYNEQFF
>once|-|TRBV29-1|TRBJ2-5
TGCAGCGTTTCCGCCGGGACCCAGTACTTC
CSVSAGTQYF
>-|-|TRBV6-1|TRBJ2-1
TGTGCCAGCAGAAATGACGCGGTATCCTACAATGAGCAGTTCTTC
CASRNDAVSYNEQFF
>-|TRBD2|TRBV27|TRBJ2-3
TGTGCCAGCGTTACCGAATGCGGGACTAGCGACACAGATACGCAGTATTTT
CASVTECGTSDTDTQYF
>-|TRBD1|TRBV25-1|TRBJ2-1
TGTGCCAGCAGTAACCCCGGGACAGTATACAATGAGCAGTTCTTC
CASSNPGTVYNEQFF
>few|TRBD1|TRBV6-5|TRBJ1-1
TGTGCCAGCAGGCCCAGACAGGGGTATCGTGGAGCTTTCTTT
CASRPRQGYRGAFF
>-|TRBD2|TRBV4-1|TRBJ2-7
TGCGCCAGCAGCCAAGATCTACTAGCGGGGGGTTTAGTCTACGAGCAGTACTTC
CASSQDLLAGGLVYEQYF
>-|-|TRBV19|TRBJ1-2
TGTGCCAGTAGACCACCCGGACAGCTAAGTTGGAATGGCTACACCTTC
CASRPPGQLSWNGYTF
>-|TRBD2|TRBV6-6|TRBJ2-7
TGTGCCAGCATCCCTAGCGGGATAAGCTCCTACGAGCAGTACTTC
CASIPSGISSYEQYF
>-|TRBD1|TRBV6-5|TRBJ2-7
TGTGCCAGCAGTCCCGGGACAGGGCTCGAGCAGTACTTC
CASSPGTGLEQYF
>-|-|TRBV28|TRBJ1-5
TGTGCCAGCAGTTTACCTCACGCGGGTTATAGCAATCAGCCCCAGCATTTT
CASSLPHAGYSNQPQHF
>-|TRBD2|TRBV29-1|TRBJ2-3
TGCAGCTCGAATAAAGCGGGAGCGGGGACAGATACGCAGTATTTT
CSSNKAGAGTDTQYF
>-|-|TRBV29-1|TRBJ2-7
TGCAGCGTTTACACACGCGGGGGCATCTCCTACGAGCAGTACTTC
CSVYTRGGISYEQYF
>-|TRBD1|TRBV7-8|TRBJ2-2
TGTGCCAGCAGCTTACGGCAGGGGGTAGGGGTCGGGGAGCTGTTTTTT
CASSLRQGVGVGELFF
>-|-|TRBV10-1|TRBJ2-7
TGCGCCAGCAGTGACACCTACGAGCAGTACTTC
CASSDTYEQYF
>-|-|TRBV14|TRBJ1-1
TGTGCCAGCAGCCAACAACAGGGAATCACTGAAGCTTTCTTT
CASSQQQGITEAFF
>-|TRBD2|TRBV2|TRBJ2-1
TGTGCCAGCAGTGATAGAGCGGGGTGGCCAGATGAGCAGTTCTTC
CASSDRAGWPDEQFF
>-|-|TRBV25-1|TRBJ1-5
TGTGCCAGCAGTGAACAGGGTAGGCAGCCCCAGCATTTT
CASSEQGRQPQHF
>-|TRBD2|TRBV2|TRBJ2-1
TGTGCCAGCAGCCCCCGGGAGCTAGCGGGGGCCTTCATTTGGCAGTTCTTC
CASSPRELAGAFIWQFF
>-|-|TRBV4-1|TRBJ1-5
TGCGCCAGCAGATCGACTGAATATAGCAATCAGCCCCAGCATTTT
CASRSTEYSNQPQHF
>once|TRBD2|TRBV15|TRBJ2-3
TGTGCCACCAGCAGCGGACTAGCGGGAGGCACAGATACGCAGTATTTT
CATSSGLAGGTDTQYF
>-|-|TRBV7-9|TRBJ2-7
TGTGCCAGCAGCTTTGAGACAATCTACGAGCAGTACTTC
CASSFETIYEQYF
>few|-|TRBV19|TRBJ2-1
TGTGCCAGTAGTGGGGGAGGCCCCTCCTACAATGAGCAGTTCTTC
CASSGGGPSYNEQFF
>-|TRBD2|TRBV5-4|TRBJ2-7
TGTGCCAGCGCACGGGATTTAGTTGGGACTAGTGTGGGTGCGGAGCAGTACTTC
CASARDLVGTSVGAEQYF
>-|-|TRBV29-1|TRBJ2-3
TGCAGCGTTGAAAGGCAGGGGCCCACAGATACGCAGTATTTT
CSVERQGPTDTQYF
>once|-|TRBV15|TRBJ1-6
TGTGCCACCAGCCCCAACGAGGGGGTAGAGGATTCACCCCTCCACTTT
CATSPNEGVEDSPLHF
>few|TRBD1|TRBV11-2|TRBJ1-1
TGTGCCAGCAGCTTAGATCGGACAGGGACAGCTTTCTTT
CASSLDRTGTAFF
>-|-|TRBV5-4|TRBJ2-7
TGTGCCAGCAGCTTGGATCCCGGACCCAGGGCTCGCGAGCAGTACTTC
CASSLDPGPRAREQYF
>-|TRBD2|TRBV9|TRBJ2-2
TGTGCCAGCAGCGTAGCACTAGCGGGAGGGCCAAACACCGGGGAGCTGTTTTTT
CASSVALAGGPNTGELFF
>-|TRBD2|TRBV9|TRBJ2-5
TGTGCCAGCAGCGTAGAGGGAGCGGGAGGGTACCAAGAGACCCAGTACTTC
CASSVEGAGGYQETQYF
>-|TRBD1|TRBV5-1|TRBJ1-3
TGCGCCAGCAGCATGACAGGGAGCATCTCTGGAAACACCATATATTTT
CASSMTGSISGNTIYF
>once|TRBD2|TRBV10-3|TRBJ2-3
TGTGCCATCAGTGGAGCGACTAGCGAGGGGAGCACAGATACGCAGTATTTT
CAISGATSEGSTDTQYF
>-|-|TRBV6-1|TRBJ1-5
TGTGCCAGCACTGGCCTTCGACAGGACGGCAAGCCCCAGCATTTT
CASTGLRQDGKPQHF
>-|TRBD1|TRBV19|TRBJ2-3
TGTGCCAGTAGTAGTTGGGTGACAGGGGGCTGGACAGATACGCAGTATTTT
CASSSWVTGGWTDTQYF
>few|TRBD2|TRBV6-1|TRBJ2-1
TGTGCCAGCAGTAGCGGGAGGGCTTCCTACAATGAGCAGTTCTTC
CASSSGRASYNEQFF
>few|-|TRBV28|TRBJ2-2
TGTGCCAGCAGGGGAGGGGGTGCCGGGGAGCTGTTTTTT
CASRGGGAGELFF
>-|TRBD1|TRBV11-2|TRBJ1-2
TGTGCCAGCAGTAGAGGACAGGGGAACTATGGCTACACCTTC
CASSRGQGNYGYTF
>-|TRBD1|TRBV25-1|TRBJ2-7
TGTGCCAGCAGTGGGAAGACAGGGATACTATACGAGCAGTACTTC
CASSGKTGILYEQYF
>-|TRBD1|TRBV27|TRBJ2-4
TGTGCCAGCAGTGCCGACAGGGCCTTTCCCAAAAACATTCAGTACTTC
CASSADRAFPKNIQYF
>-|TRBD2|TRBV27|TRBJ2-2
TGTGCCAGCAGTTTATTTCCCGTAGCGGGAGGGACTTTGGCCGGGGAGCTGTTTTTT
CASSLFPVAGGTLAGELFF
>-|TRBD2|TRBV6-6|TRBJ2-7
TGTGCCAGCATTTCCTCTGAGACTAGCGGTGTTTACGAGCAGTACTTC
CASISSETSGVYEQYF
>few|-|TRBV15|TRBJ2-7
TGTGCCACCAGCAGAGGCGCGCAGGGGTACGAGCAGTACTTC
CATSRGAQGYEQYF